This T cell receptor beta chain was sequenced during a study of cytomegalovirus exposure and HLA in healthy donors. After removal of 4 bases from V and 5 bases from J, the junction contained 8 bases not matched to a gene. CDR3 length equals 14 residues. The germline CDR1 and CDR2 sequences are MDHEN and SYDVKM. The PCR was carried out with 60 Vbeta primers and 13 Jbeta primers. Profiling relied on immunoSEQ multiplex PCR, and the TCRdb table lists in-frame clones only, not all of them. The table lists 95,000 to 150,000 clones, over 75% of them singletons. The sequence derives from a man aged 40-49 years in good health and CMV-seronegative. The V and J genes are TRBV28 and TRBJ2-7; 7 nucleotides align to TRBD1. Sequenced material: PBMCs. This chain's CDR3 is CASSSTGVWHEQYF. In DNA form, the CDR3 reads TGTGCCAGCAGTTCAACAGGGGTATGGCACGAGCAGTACTTC.